The clone carrying this T cell receptor (beta chain) was counted once. The antigen remains undetermined. The data derive from a study of OX40 agonist ivuxolimab in advanced cancers. Produced via immunoSEQ multiplex PCR; TCRdb's table is partial and in-frame only. The profile shows about 42,000 clones, roughly 88% of them singletons. Germline values: CDR1 LNHDA, CDR2 SQIVND (reference sequence). The CDR3 extends over 15 amino acids. The V and J ends lost 5 bases and 4 bases respectively, with 17 bases between them. Whole-study findings and limits: Within 6 weeks, CD4+ and CD8+ blood T cells expanded clonally at 0.1 to 3.0 mg/kg.

Sequenced material: CD4+ or CD8+ T cells sorted from blood, taken in a trial of the OX40 agonist ivuxolimab. The chain is built from TRBV19 and TRBJ1-2; no firm D call. This TCR came from an adult with an advanced solid tumor such as melanoma, head and neck, liver or kidney cancer. CDR3 DNA: TGTGCCAGTAGTCGGCTCAATCGAAAGACCTATGGCTACACCTTC. It specifies CASSRLNRKTYGYTF. Complete variable domain (other parts from reference TRBV19 and TRBJ1-2): DGGITQSPKYLFRKEGQNVTLSCEQNLNHDAMYWYRQDPGQGLRLIYYSQIVNDFQKGDIAEGYSVSREKKESFPLTVTSAQKNPTAFYLCASSRLNRKTYGYTFGSGTRLTVV.